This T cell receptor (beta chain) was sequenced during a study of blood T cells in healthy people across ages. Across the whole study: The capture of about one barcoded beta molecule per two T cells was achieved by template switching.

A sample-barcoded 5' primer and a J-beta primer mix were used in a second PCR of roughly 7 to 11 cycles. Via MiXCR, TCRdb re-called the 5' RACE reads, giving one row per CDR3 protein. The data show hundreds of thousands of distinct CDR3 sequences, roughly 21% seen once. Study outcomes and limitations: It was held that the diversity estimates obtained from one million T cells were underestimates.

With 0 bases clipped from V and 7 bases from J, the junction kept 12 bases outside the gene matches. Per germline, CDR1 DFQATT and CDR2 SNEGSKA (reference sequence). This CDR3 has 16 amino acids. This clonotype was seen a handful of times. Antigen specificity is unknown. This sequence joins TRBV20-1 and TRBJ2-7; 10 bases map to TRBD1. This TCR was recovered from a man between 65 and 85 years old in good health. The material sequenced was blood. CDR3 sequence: CSARDVSRTGGKEQYF. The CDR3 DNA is TGCAGTGCTAGAGATGTTTCACGGACAGGGGGTAAAGAGCAGTACTTC.